This TCR beta chain appears in the sequencing data of a study of T cell responses to AZD1222 COVID-19 vaccine. Overall study results and limits: Donors were mostly white British, more females; clonal diversity possibly underestimated. Repertoires in all cases were sampled only once the peak T cell response had passed. The number of AZD1222 recipients seropositive at baseline was only six.

Using immunoSEQ multiplex PCR, the repertoire was profiled, and TCRdb retains in-frame clones only, with some absent. The sample holds fewer than 85,000 clones, 92% seen once. Details on this clone: Its specificity is not known.

The TCR was taken from an adult in good health. Source: peripheral blood, taken on day 0 of MenACWY control vaccination.

CDR3 sequence (DNA): TGTGCCAGCAGTTTAAGTGGGCTAGCGGCCTACAATGAGCAGTTCTTC. Translating gives CASSLSGLAAYNEQFF. The V and J genes are TRBV27 and TRBJ2-1, with 7 bases aligning to TRBD2. This CDR3 region has 16 residues. V trimming: 2 bases; J trimming: 2 bases; junction bases outside the gene matches: 6. Germline V gene data show CDR1 as MNHEY and CDR2 as SMNVEV (reference sequence).